Below, 9 T cell receptor beta chains from the same sample are listed, as sequenced in a study of cytomegalovirus exposure and HLA in healthy donors. Primers: 60 Vbeta forward and 13 Jbeta reverse. Measured with immunoSEQ multiplex PCR; TCRdb has only the in-frame clones, and not every one. This table holds approximately 130,000 clones, about two thirds found once. The sequenced material came from PBMCs. These receptors all come from a human donor in good health.

The chain has TRBV7-3 and TRBJ2-7; the match to TRBD1 covers 8 bases. This CDR3 comprises 14 residues. Germline assignment: CDR1 SGHTA and CDR2 FQGTGA. J gave up 2 bases and V 5 bases, and 5 bases lay outside the gene matches. The CDR3 sequence is CASSASGQAYEQYF. CDR3 sequence (DNA): TGTGCCAGCAGCGCCTCGGGACAGGCCTACGAGCAGTACTTC.

This clone was picked up one time. The gene calls are TRBV27 and TRBJ2-5, with a tentative D call TRBD1 (7 bases). V gave up 5 bases and J gave up 1 base, with 14 bases separating them. Germline-derived CDR1 and CDR2 are MNHEY and SMNVEV (reference sequence). The CDR3 contains 15 residues. CDR3 coding DNA: TGTGCCAGCAGTGCACGACAGGGACTCCAAGAGACCCAGTACTTC. It encodes CASSARQGLQETQYF.

V is TRBV4-1 and J is TRBJ2-1, with 12 bases lining up with TRBD2. Germline V gene data show CDR1 as MGHRA and CDR2 as YSYEKL. V shed 2 bases and J 2 bases; nucleotides not matched to a gene: 1. There are 16 residues in the CDR3. The CDR3 nucleotides are TGCGCCAGCAGCCAACGACTAGCGGGGGCCTACAATGAGCAGTTCTTC. It codes for CASSQRLAGAYNEQFF.

The chain employs TRBV30 and TRBJ1-1, with 8 bases that match TRBD1. CDR1 and CDR2 (germline): GTSNPN, SVGIG (reference sequence). The CDR3 has 12 amino acids. V lost 6 bases to trimming and J lost 7 bases; unmatched junction nucleotides: 7. CDR3: CACPGQAVEAFF. The CDR3 DNA reads TGTGCCTGTCCGGGACAGGCGGTTGAAGCTTTCTTT.

The chain employs TRBV5-1 and TRBJ2-5, with D unclear. V was clipped by 0 bases and J by 0 bases, with 6 bases between them. The germline V gene encodes CDR1 SGHRS and CDR2 YFSETQ. CDR3 length: 14 amino acids. CDR3 bases: TGCGCCAGCAGCTTGGTTGCGTACCAAGAGACCCAGTACTTC. Its protein product is CASSLVAYQETQYF. The full variable domain, rest sourced from reference TRBV5-1 and TRBJ2-5, is KAGVTQTPRYLIKTRGQQVTLSCSPISGHRSVSWYQQTPGQGLQFLFEYFSETQRNKGNFPGRFSGRQFSNSRSEMNVSTLELGDSALYLCASSLVAYQETQYFGPGTRLLVL.

The chain combines TRBV7-2 with TRBJ2-3; possible D gene TRBD2, 6 bases. Germline CDR1 is SGHTA and CDR2 is FQGNSA. The CDR3 loop spans 18 amino acids. The germline V and J ends were trimmed by 4 bases and 6 bases, with 26 bases remaining between them. The CDR3: CASSSRGGGAPSGDTQYF. CDR3 DNA: TGTGCCAGCAGCTCTAGGGGTGGAGGGGCACCATCTGGTGATACGCAGTATTTT.

The chain links TRBV11-2 to TRBJ2-7; TRBD1 aligns across 7 bases. CDR3 size: 12 residues. V shed 4 bases and J 6 bases; nucleotides not matched to a gene: 3. The germline CDR1 and CDR2 sequences are SGHAT and FQNNGV. The CDR3 loop reads CASSSSGGEQYF. CDR3 DNA sequence: TGTGCCAGCAGCTCTTCAGGGGGCGAGCAGTACTTC.

The V gene is TRBV6-6, the J gene TRBJ1-1, with D possibly matching TRBD1 (5 bases). Trimming pared 6 bases from V and 4 bases from J, leaving 12 bases between. There are 13 residues in the CDR3. CDR1 and CDR2 from the germline V gene are MNHNY and SVGAGI (reference sequence). The CDR3 DNA reads TGTGCCAGCAGCCGAGCGGGGGGCACTGAAGCTTTCTTT. Amino acids: CASSRAGGTEAFF.

V gene TRBV5-4 combines with J gene TRBJ2-3; 10 bases match TRBD2. There are 18 residues in the CDR3. V lost 4 bases, J lost 4 bases, and 15 bases stayed unmatched. The germline V gene has CDR1 SGHNT and CDR2 YYREEE (reference sequence). The DNA for the CDR3 is TGTGCCAGCAGCATAGCCCTTCCTAGCGGGAGTTCAGCAGATACGCAGTATTTT. Amino acids: CASSIALPSGSSADTQYF.